This T cell receptor (beta chain) was identified during a study of T cells in Graves' hyperthyroidism and ophthalmopathy. In its sample, this clonotype was seen many times. Its antigen is as yet unknown. RNA transcripts yielded amplified TCR beta CDR3 regions. A set of HTBI primers served as the primers for a first-round RT-PCR of the TCR CDR3. TCRdb recomputed calls from the multiplex PCR reads with MiXCR, one row per CDR3 protein. The table records hundreds of thousands of distinct CDR3 sequences, 18% of them present only once. PBMCs came from 8.5 to 10 ml fresh peripheral blood. Study results and caveats: The blood repertoire included most of the expanded thyroid clonotypes above 0.001.

The germline V gene has CDR1 GTSNPN and CDR2 SVGIG (reference sequence). V gave up 0 bases and J gave up 4 bases, with 9 bases separating them. The CDR3 runs 13 residues. The receptor comes from a woman between 45 and 65 years old with Graves' hyperthyroidism that later progressed to Graves' ophthalmopathy. This chain links TRBV30 with TRBJ1-2; TRBD1 is a possible D gene (6 bases). The sequencing sample was made of blood. The CDR3 region has the DNA TGTGCCTGGAGTGTAGAGGGGGGCTATGGCTACACCTTC. Amino acids: CAWSVEGGYGYTF.